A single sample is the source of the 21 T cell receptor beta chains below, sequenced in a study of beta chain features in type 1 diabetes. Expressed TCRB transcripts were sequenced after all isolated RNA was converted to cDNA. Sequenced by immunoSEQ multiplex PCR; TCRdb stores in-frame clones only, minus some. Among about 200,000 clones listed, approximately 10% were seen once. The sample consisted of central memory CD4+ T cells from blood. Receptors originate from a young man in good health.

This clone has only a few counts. The CDR3 loop reads CASRPSRGLKDTQYF. The DNA of the CDR3 is TGTGCCAGCAGACCCTCGAGAGGGCTTAAAGATACGCAGTATTTT. The chain uses TRBV6-5 and TRBJ2-3; possibly TRBD2 for D (5 bases). The germline V gene has CDR1 MNHEY and CDR2 SVGAGI. The CDR3 is 15 amino acids. V gave up 6 bases and J gave up 5 bases, with 18 bases separating them.

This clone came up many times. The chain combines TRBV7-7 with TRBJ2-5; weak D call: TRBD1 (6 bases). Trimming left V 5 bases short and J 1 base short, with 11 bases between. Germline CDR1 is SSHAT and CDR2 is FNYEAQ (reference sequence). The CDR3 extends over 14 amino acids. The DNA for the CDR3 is TGTGCCAGCAGCCAAAGGACAGTCCAAGAGACCCAGTACTTC. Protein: CASSQRTVQETQYF.

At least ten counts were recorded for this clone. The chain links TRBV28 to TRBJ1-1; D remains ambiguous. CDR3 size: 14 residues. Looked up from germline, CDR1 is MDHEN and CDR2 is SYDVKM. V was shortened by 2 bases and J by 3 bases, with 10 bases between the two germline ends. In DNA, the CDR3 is TGTGCCAGCAGTTTACGGTACCCGTACACTGAAGCTTTCTTT. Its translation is CASSLRYPYTEAFF.

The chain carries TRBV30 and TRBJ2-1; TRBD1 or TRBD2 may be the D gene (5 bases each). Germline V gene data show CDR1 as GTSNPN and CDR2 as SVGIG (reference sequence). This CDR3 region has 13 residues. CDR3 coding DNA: TGTGCGGGGGACCACAGCTCCTACAATGAGCAGTTCTTC. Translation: CAGDHSSYNEQFF. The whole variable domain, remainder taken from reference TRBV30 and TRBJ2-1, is SQTIHQWPATLVQPVGSPLSLECTVEGTSNPNLYWYRQAAGRGLQLLFYSVGIGQISSEVPQNLSASRPQDRQFILSSKKLLLSDSGFYLCAGDHSSYNEQFFGPGTRLTVL.

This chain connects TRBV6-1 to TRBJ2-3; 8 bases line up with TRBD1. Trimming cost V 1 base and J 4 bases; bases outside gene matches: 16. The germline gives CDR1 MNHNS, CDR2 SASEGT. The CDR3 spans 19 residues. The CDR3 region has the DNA TGTGCCAGCAGTGAAGTGCGACCAGGGGGCCCTCCCACTTCAGATACGCAGTATTTT. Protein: CASSEVRPGGPPTSDTQYF.

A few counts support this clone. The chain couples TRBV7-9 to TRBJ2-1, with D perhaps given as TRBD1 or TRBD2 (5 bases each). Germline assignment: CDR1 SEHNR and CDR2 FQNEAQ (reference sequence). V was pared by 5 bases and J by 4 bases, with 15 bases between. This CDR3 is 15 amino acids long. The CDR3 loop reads CASSHDGGPYNEQFF. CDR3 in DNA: TGTGCCAGCAGCCACGATGGGGGACCATACAATGAGCAGTTCTTC.

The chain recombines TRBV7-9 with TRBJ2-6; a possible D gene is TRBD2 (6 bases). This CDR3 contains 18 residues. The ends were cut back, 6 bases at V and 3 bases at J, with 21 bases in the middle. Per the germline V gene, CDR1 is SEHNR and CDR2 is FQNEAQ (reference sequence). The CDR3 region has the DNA TGTGCCAGCAGTCCCGAACCGGGACGGGGGAATGGGGCCAACGTCCTGACTTTC. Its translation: CASSPEPGRGNGANVLTF.

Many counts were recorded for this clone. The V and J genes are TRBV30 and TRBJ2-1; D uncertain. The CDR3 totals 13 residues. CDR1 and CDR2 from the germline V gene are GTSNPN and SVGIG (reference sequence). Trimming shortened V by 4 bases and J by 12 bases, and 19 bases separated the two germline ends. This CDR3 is CAWTVSLLAPQFF. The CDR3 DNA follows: TGTGCCTGGACTGTCTCCTTACTGGCACCGCAGTTCTTC.

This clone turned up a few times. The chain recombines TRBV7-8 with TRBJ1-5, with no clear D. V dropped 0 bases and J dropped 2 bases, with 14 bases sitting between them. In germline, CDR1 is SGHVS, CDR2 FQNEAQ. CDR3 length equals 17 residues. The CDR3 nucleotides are TGTGCCAGCAGCTTAGCCTGGGGTCCGTTGGGCAATCAGCCCCAGCATTTT. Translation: CASSLAWGPLGNQPQHF.

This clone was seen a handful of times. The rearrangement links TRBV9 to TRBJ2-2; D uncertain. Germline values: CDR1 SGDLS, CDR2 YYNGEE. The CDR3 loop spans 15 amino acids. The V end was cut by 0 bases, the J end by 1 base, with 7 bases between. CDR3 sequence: CASSVDLMNTGELFF. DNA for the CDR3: TGTGCCAGCAGCGTAGATCTGATGAACACCGGGGAGCTGTTTTTT.

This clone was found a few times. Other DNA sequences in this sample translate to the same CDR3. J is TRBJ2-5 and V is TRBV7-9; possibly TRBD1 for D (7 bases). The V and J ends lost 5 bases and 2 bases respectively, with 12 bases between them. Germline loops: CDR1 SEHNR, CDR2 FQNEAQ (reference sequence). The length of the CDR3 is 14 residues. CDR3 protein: CASSLQGTQETQYF. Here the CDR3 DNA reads TGTGCCAGCAGCCTACAGGGGACTCAAGAGACCCAGTACTTC. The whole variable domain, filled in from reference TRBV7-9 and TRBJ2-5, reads DTGVSQNPRHKITKRGQNVTFRCDPISEHNRLYWYRQTLGQGPEFLTYFQNEAQLEKSRLLSDRFSAERPKGSFSTLEIQRTEQGDSAMYLCASSLQGTQETQYFGPGTRLLVL.

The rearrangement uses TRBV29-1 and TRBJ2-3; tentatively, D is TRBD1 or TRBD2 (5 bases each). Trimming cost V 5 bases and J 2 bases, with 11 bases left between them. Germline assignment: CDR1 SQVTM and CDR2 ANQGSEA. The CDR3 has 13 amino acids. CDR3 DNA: TGCAGCGTTCTAGGGACGACCACAGATACGCAGTATTTT. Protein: CSVLGTTTDTQYF.

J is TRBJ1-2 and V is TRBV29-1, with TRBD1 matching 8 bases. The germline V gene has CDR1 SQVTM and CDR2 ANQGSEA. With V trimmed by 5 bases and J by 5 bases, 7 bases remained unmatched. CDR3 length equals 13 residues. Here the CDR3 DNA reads TGCAGCGTTAACAGGGGGAGTGGGTATGGCTACACCTTC. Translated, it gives CSVNRGSGYGYTF.

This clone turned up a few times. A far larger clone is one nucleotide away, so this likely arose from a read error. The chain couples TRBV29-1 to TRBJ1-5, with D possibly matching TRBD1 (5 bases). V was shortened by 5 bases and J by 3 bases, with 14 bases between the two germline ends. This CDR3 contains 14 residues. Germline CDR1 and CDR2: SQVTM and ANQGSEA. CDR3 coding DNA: TGCAGCGTTTTAGGGGCGGGATCCAATCAGCCCCAGCATTTT. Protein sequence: CSVLGAGSNQPQHF.

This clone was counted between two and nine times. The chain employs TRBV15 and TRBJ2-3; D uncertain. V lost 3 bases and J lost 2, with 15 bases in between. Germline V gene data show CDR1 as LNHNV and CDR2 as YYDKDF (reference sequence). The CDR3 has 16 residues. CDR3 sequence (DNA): TGTGCCACCAGCAGTCGCGTGAGGCTAAACACAGATACGCAGTATTTT. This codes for CATSSRVRLNTDTQYF.

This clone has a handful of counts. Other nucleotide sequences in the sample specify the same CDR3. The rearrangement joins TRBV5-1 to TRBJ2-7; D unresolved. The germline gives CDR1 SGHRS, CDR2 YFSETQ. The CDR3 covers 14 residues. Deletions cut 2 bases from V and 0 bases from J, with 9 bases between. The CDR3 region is CASSLPSSSYEQYF. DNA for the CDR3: TGCGCCAGCAGCTTACCCTCGAGCTCCTACGAGCAGTACTTC.

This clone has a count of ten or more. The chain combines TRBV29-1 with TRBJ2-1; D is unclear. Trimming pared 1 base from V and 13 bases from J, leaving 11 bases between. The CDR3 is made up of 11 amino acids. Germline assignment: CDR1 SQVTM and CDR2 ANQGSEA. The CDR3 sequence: CSVEVSREQFF. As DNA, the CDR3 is TGCAGCGTTGAAGTATCTAGGGAACAGTTCTTC.

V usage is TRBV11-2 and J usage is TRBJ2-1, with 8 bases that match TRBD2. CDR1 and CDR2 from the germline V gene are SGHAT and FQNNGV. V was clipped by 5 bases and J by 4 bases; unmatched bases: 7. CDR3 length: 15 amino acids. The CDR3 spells CASSNLQREYNEQFF. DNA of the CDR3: TGTGCCAGCAGCAATTTACAGCGGGAGTACAATGAGCAGTTCTTC.

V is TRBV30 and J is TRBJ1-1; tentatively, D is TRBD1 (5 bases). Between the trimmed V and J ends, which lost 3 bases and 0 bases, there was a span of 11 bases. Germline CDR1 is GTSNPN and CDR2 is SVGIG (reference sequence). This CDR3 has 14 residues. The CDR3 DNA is TGTGCCTGGAGGAAACGGGGCATGAACACTGAAGCTTTCTTT. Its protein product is CAWRKRGMNTEAFF.

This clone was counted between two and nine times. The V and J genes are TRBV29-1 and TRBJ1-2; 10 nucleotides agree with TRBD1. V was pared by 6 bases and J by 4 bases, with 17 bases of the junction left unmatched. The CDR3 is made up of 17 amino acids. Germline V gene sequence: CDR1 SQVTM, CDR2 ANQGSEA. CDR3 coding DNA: TGCAGCGTACCCGAGGGACAGGGGATGGGACTTACCTATGGCTACACCTTC. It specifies CSVPEGQGMGLTYGYTF.

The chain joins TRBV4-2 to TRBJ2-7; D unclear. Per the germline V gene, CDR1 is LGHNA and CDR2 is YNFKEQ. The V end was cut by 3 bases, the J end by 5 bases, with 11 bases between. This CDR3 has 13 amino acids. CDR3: CASSHPGWHEQYF. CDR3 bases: TGTGCCAGCAGCCACCCAGGATGGCACGAGCAGTACTTC.